This T cell receptor beta chain was sequenced for a study of metastatic and nonmetastatic thyroid tumors. Study details: Patients with malignant and benign thyroid disease provided blood and tumor or nodule tissue, whose repertoires were compared.

Thyroid surgery took place with no prior treatment in any patient. General study findings and limits: Reportedly, malignant thyroid tumors had significantly higher TCR beta diversity than benign nodules, in blood and tumor.

TCRdb recomputed clones from the PCR reads via MiXCR. In the table there are around 21,000 clones, about 17% of which are singletons. Germline CDR1 is SGHNT and CDR2 is YENEEA. Trimming shortened V by 0 bases and J by 10 bases, and 16 bases separated the two germline ends. The CDR3 is 14 residues long. Concerning this clone itself: The antigen is unknown.

The receptor was isolated from a male donor with papillary thyroid cancer or a benign thyroid nodule (not recorded which). Some clones in this sample may be carry-over from other donors' samples. This chain uses TRBV11-3 with TRBJ2-7; TRBD2 is a possible D gene (5 bases). Sequenced: blood. The CDR3 region is CASSLEGSPYYQYF. Written as DNA, the CDR3 is TGTGCCAGCAGCTTAGAAGGGAGTCCGTACTATCAGTACTTC.